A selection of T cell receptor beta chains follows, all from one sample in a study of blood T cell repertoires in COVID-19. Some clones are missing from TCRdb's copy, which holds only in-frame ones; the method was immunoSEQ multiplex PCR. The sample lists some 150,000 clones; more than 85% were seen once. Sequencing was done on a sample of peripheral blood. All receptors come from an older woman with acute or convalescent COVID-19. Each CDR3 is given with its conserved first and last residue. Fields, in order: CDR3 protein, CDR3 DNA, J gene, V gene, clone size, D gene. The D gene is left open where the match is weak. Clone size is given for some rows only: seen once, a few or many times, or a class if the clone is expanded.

CDR3 protein: CASRWDTGGRYGYTF
CDR3 DNA: TGTGCCAGCAGATGGGATACAGGGGGAAGGTATGGCTACACCTTC
J gene: TRBJ1-2
V gene: TRBV28
clone size: -
D gene: TRBD1

CDR3 protein: CASSQLEGNTEAFF
CDR3 DNA: TGTGCCAGCTCCCAACTTGAGGGGAACACTGAAGCTTTCTTT
J gene: TRBJ1-1
V gene: TRBV18
clone size: few
D gene: -

CDR3 protein: CASVEAEQFF
CDR3 DNA: TGTGCCAGCGTAGAGGCTGAGCAGTTCTTC
J gene: TRBJ2-1
V gene: TRBV27
clone size: -
D gene: -

CDR3 protein: CASSRNEQFF
CDR3 DNA: TGCGCCAGCAGCAGGAATGAGCAGTTCTTC
J gene: TRBJ2-1
V gene: TRBV10-2
clone size: -
D gene: -

CDR3 protein: CASSDAGAPTDTQYF
CDR3 DNA: TGTGCCAGCAGTGATGCAGGGGCCCCCACAGATACGCAGTATTTT
J gene: TRBJ2-3
V gene: TRBV2
clone size: -
D gene: -

CDR3 protein: CAAASNSRSNQPQHF
CDR3 DNA: TGTGCAGCGGCATCTAACAGCCGTAGCAATCAGCCCCAGCATTTT
J gene: TRBJ1-5
V gene: TRBV6-5
clone size: -
D gene: -

CDR3 protein: CASSSAGTGNTIYF
CDR3 DNA: TGTGCCAGCAGTTCCGCGGGTACTGGAAACACCATATATTTT
J gene: TRBJ1-3
V gene: TRBV6-5
clone size: -
D gene: -

CDR3 protein: CASGLPQLAGGRNEQFF
CDR3 DNA: TGTGCTAGTGGTTTACCGCAACTGGCGGGGGGTCGAAATGAGCAGTTCTTC
J gene: TRBJ2-1
V gene: TRBV12-5
clone size: -
D gene: TRBD2

CDR3 protein: CASSRGQISNQPQHF
CDR3 DNA: TGTGCCAGCAGCCGGGGACAGATTAGCAATCAGCCCCAGCATTTT
J gene: TRBJ1-5
V gene: TRBV7-2
clone size: once
D gene: TRBD1

CDR3 protein: CASSPYRGKDTQYF
CDR3 DNA: TGTGCCAGCTCACCATACCGGGGGAAAGATACGCAGTATTTT
J gene: TRBJ2-3
V gene: TRBV18
clone size: -
D gene: -

CDR3 protein: CASSQTGFSGNTIYF
CDR3 DNA: TGTGCCAGCAGCCAAACAGGGTTCTCTGGAAACACCATATATTTT
J gene: TRBJ1-3
V gene: TRBV5-8
clone size: -
D gene: -

CDR3 protein: CASTLSGYNSPLHF
CDR3 DNA: TGTGCCAGCACCCTTTCGGGCTATAATTCACCCCTCCACTTT
J gene: TRBJ1-6
V gene: TRBV2
clone size: -
D gene: -

CDR3 protein: CASSEGQVFYGYTF
CDR3 DNA: TGTGCCAGCAGTGAGGGGCAGGTTTTCTATGGCTACACCTTC
J gene: TRBJ1-2
V gene: TRBV2
clone size: -
D gene: -

CDR3 protein: CASSFTGRSEAFF
CDR3 DNA: TGTGCCAGCAGCTTTACGGGGAGGTCTGAAGCTTTCTTT
J gene: TRBJ1-1
V gene: TRBV7-2
clone size: -
D gene: -

CDR3 protein: CASSDQGAERSPLHF
CDR3 DNA: TGTGCCAGCTCAGATCAGGGGGCAGAACGTTCACCCCTCCACTTT
J gene: TRBJ1-6
V gene: TRBV18
clone size: -
D gene: TRBD1

CDR3 protein: CASSTTGGETQYF
CDR3 DNA: TGTGCCAGCAGCACGACAGGGGGAGAGACCCAGTACTTC
J gene: TRBJ2-5
V gene: TRBV5-5
clone size: -
D gene: TRBD1

CDR3 protein: CASSSRNRGTEAFF
CDR3 DNA: TGTGCCAGCAGCTCGAGAAACCGGGGCACTGAAGCTTTCTTT
J gene: TRBJ1-1
V gene: TRBV7-2
clone size: -
D gene: -

CDR3 protein: CASSFGQGRSDGYTF
CDR3 DNA: TGTGCCAGCAGCTTCGGACAGGGAAGATCGGATGGCTACACCTTC
J gene: TRBJ1-2
V gene: TRBV9
clone size: -
D gene: TRBD1

CDR3 protein: CASSYSPGPTEAFF
CDR3 DNA: TGTGCCAGCAGTTACTCCCCAGGGCCCACTGAAGCTTTCTTT
J gene: TRBJ1-1
V gene: TRBV6-5
clone size: -
D gene: -

CDR3 protein: CASRPHGGSSYGYTF
CDR3 DNA: TGTGCCAGCAGGCCCCACGGAGGGTCGAGCTATGGCTACACCTTC
J gene: TRBJ1-2
V gene: TRBV6-5
clone size: -
D gene: -

CDR3 protein: CASNPGGQLIRTDTQYF
CDR3 DNA: TGTGCCAGCAACCCGGGGGGGCAACTCATCCGCACAGATACGCAGTATTTT
J gene: TRBJ2-3
V gene: TRBV2
clone size: few
D gene: TRBD2

CDR3 protein: CASSPTGGNYGYTF
CDR3 DNA: TGTGCCAGCTCACCGACAGGGGGAAACTATGGCTACACCTTC
J gene: TRBJ1-2
V gene: TRBV18
clone size: -
D gene: TRBD1

CDR3 protein: CASSLARVGETQYF
CDR3 DNA: TGTGCCAGCAGCTTAGCTCGGGTCGGAGAGACCCAGTACTTC
J gene: TRBJ2-5
V gene: TRBV7-2
clone size: -
D gene: -

CDR3 protein: CASSQVPRDKYYGYTF
CDR3 DNA: TGTGCCAGCAGCCAAGTACCCCGGGACAAGTACTATGGCTACACCTTC
J gene: TRBJ1-2
V gene: TRBV4-2
clone size: -
D gene: -

CDR3 protein: CAWSVSLSTKAYGYTF
CDR3 DNA: TGTGCCTGGAGTGTATCCCTTTCGACAAAAGCCTATGGCTACACCTTC
J gene: TRBJ1-2
V gene: TRBV30
clone size: -
D gene: -